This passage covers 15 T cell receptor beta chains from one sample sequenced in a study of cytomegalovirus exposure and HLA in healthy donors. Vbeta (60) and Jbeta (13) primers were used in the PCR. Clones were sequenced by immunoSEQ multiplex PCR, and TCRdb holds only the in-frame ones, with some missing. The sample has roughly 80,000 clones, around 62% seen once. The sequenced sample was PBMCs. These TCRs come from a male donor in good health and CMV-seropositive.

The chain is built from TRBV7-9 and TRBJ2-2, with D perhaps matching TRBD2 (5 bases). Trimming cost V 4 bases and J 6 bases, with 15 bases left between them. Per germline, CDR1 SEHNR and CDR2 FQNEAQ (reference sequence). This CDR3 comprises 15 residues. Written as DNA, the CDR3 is TGTGCCAGCAGCTCCCCCCGGGTGGAGGCCGGGGAGCTGTTTTTT. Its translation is CASSSPRVEAGELFF.

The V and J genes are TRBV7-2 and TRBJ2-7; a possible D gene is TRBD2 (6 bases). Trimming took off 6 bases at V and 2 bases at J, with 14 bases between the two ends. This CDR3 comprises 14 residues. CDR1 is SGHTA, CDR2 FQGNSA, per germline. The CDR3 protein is CASSSGLFTYEQYF. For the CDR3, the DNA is TGTGCCAGCAGTAGCGGACTGTTTACCTACGAGCAGTACTTC.

For the CDR3, the DNA is TGTGCCAGCTCATCCACGGGGACAGTGTCGAGCGAGCAGTACTTC. This translates into CASSSTGTVSSEQYF. The rearrangement joins TRBV4-2 to TRBJ2-7; TRBD1 matches 7 bases. V dropped 8 bases and J dropped 6; count of bases not matched to a gene: 16. Germline values: CDR1 LGHNA, CDR2 YNFKEQ. This CDR3 contains 15 residues.

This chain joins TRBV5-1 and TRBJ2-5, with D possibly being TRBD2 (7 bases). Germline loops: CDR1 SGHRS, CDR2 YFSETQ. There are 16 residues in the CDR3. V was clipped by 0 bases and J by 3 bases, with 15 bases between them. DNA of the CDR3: TGCGCCAGCAGCTTGGCCACAAGGGGGGGGAAAGAGACCCAGTACTTC. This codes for CASSLATRGGKETQYF. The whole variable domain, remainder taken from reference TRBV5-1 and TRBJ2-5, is KAGVTQTPRYLIKTRGQQVTLSCSPISGHRSVSWYQQTPGQGLQFLFEYFSETQRNKGNFPGRFSGRQFSNSRSEMNVSTLELGDSALYLCASSLATRGGKETQYFGPGTRLLVL.

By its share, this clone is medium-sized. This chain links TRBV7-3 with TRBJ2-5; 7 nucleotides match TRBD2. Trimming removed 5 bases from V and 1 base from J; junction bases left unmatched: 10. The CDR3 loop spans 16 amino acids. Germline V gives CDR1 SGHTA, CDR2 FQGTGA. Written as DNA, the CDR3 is TGTGCCAGCAGCCCCTCGGTACCTAGCGGCCAAGAGACCCAGTACTTC. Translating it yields CASSPSVPSGQETQYF.

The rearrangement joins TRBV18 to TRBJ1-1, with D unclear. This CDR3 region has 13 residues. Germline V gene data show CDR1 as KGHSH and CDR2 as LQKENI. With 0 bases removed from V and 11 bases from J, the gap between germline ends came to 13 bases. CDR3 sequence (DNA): TGTGCCAGCTCACCACCTCCATCTAGGGAGGCTTTCTTT. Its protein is CASSPPPSREAFF.

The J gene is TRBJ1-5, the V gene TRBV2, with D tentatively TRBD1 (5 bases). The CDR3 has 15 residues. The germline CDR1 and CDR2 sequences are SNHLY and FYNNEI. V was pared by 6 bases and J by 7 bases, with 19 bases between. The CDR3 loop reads CASSRDSTIVQPQHF. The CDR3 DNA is TGTGCCAGCAGCCGGGACTCCACGATCGTACAGCCCCAGCATTTT.

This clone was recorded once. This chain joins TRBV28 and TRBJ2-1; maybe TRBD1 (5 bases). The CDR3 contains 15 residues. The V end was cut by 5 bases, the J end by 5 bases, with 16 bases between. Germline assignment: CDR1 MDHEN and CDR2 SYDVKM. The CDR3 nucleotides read TGTGCCAGCAGTCCCCAGCCCCAGGGCAACAATGAGCAGTTCTTC. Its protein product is CASSPQPQGNNEQFF.

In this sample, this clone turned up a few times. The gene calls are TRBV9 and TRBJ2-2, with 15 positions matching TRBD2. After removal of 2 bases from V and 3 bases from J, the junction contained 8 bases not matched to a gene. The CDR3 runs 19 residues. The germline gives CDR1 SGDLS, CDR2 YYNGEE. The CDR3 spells CASSVGTSGRRQDTGELFF. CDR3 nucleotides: TGTGCCAGCAGCGTGGGGACTAGCGGGAGGAGGCAAGACACCGGGGAGCTGTTTTTT.

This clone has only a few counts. This CDR3 is CASSLAKWWDRASPLHF. The CDR3 region has the DNA TGCGCCAGCAGCTTGGCCAAGTGGTGGGACAGGGCATCGCCCCTCCACTTT. The rearrangement joins TRBV5-1 to TRBJ1-6, with TRBD1 identical over 9 bases. The germline CDR1 and CDR2 sequences are SGHRS and YFSETQ. Trimming took 0 bases from V and 13 from J; bases not matched to a gene: 14. The CDR3 consists of 17 residues.

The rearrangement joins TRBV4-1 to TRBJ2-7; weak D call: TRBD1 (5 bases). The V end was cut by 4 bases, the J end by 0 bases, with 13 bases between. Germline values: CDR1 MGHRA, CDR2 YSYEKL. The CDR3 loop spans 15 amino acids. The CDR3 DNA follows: TGCGCCAGCAGCCCCTTCGACAGTGACTCCTACGAGCAGTACTTC. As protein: CASSPFDSDSYEQYF.

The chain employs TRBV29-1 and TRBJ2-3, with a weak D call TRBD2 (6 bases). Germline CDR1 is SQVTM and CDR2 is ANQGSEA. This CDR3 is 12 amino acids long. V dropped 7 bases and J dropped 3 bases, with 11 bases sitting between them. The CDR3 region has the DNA TGCAGCGGGCGGGGTGGTACAGATACGCAGTATTTT. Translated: CSGRGGTDTQYF.

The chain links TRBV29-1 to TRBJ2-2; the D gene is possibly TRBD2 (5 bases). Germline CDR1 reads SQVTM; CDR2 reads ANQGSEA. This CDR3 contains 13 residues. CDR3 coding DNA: TGCAGTTCGAGGGTAACGAACACCGGGGAGCTGTTTTTT. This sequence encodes CSSRVTNTGELFF.

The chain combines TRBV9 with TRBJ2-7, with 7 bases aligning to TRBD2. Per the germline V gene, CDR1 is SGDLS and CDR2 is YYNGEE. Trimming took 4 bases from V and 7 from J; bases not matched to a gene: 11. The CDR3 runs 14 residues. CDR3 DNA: TGTGCCAGCAGCTTGGGACTACCCCAGGAGGAGCAGTACTTC. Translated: CASSLGLPQEEQYF. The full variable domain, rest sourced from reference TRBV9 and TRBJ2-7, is DSGVTQTPKHLITATGQRVTLRCSPRSGDLSVYWYQQSLDQGLQFLIQYYNGEERAKGNILERFSAQQFPDLHSELNLSSLELGDSALYFCASSLGLPQEEQYFGPGTRLTVT.

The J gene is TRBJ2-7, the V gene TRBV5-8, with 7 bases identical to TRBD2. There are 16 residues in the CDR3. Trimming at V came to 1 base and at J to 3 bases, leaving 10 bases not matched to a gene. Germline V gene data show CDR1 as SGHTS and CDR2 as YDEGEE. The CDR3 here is CASSLMGVGGGYEQYF. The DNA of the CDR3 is TGTGCCAGCAGCTTGATGGGGGTTGGGGGGGGCTACGAGCAGTACTTC. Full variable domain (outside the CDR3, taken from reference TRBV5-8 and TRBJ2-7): EAGVTQSPTHLIKTRGQQATLRCSPISGHTSVYWYQQALGLGLQFLLWYDEGEERNRGNFPPRFSGRQFPNYSSELNVNALELEDSALYLCASSLMGVGGGYEQYFGPGTRLTVT.